This TCR beta chain came from a study of cytomegalovirus exposure and HLA in healthy donors. Study-level information: Earlier, 150 million to 200 million T cells were analyzed, and 117 million unique TCR beta sequences were found among them.

Broader study findings: Earlier findings revealed that most TCR beta V segments proved productive either about 87% or about 30% of the time.

Both 60 Vbeta primers and 13 Jbeta primers went into the PCR. Data came from immunoSEQ multiplex PCR; TCRdb stores just in-frame clones and leaves some out. Of around 150,000 clones in the sample, 82% were seen once. As for this clone: Its antigen is still unknown.

The CDR3 consists of 17 residues. V dropped 3 bases and J dropped 3 bases, with 20 bases sitting between them. CDR1 and CDR2 from the germline V gene are KGHSH and LQKENI. The sample was PBMCs. The TCR sequence derives from a woman aged 45-65 years in good health and CMV-seropositive. The chain combines TRBV18 with TRBJ1-1; D not resolved. The DNA of the CDR3 is TGTGCCAGCTCACCTCGGATGGGAGCCGCCGGTGACACTGAAGCTTTCTTT. This gives the protein CASSPRMGAAGDTEAFF.